This T cell receptor beta chain was identified in a study of blood T cell repertoires in COVID-19. Background on the study: COVID-19 samples collected from the United States, Italy and Spain covered acute and convalescent phases.

TCRdb's copy holds only in-frame clones and misses some; the assay was immunoSEQ multiplex PCR. The table has some 50,000 clones, under 90% seen once. This clone came up once. CDR1 ENHRY and CDR2 SYGVKD come from the germline V gene. V shed 4 bases, J shed 3 bases, and the junction held 8 bases outside the gene matches. This CDR3 has 16 residues. This sequence joins TRBV10-3 and TRBJ2-3; 9 positions agree with TRBD1. The clonotype was recovered from a human donor in a cohort sampled during active COVID-19. The sequenced sample consisted of peripheral blood. The CDR3 loop reads CAISGPGQGGTDTQYF. The CDR3 DNA reads as TGTGCCATCAGTGGACCGGGACAGGGAGGTACAGATACGCAGTATTTT.